This TCR beta chain was sequenced for a study of blood T cell repertoires in COVID-19. As for the study in general: Samples came from the United States, Italy and Spain, spanning acute and convalescent COVID-19. Sources were T cells, B-cell-depleted T cells, or PBMCs; the material itself was cDNA or gDNA.

Seattle participants joined during active infection and were tracked over time. The V end was cut by 2 bases, the J end by 10 bases, with 19 bases between. CDR3 length equals 16 residues. The germline V gene has CDR1 SGHRS and CDR2 YFSETQ. Original handling: Amplifying reference gene primers gave estimates of nucleated cell counts. Only in-frame clones appear in the TCRdb table, and some are missing; sequencing was by immunoSEQ multiplex PCR. V and J calls and clone size are given by that table; D and trimming were obtained from the DNA. The sample has more than 300,000 clones, approximately 88% seen once.

Input material: peripheral blood. The clonotype was recovered from a woman aged 25 to 45 with COVID-19, enrolled during active disease. V usage is TRBV5-1 and J usage is TRBJ1-6; the D is unclear. CDR3 in amino acids: CASSFSTVGEGSPLHF. CDR3 nucleotides: TGCGCCAGCAGCTTTTCGACGGTTGGAGAGGGATCACCCCTCCACTTT. Together with reference TRBV5-1 and TRBJ1-6, the CDR3 gives the full variable domain: KAGVTQTPRYLIKTRGQQVTLSCSPISGHRSVSWYQQTPGQGLQFLFEYFSETQRNKGNFPGRFSGRQFSNSRSEMNVSTLELGDSALYLCASSFSTVGEGSPLHFGNGTRLTVT.